This is a list of T cell receptor beta chains from one sample in a study of T cell changes during pregnancy in multiple sclerosis. Sequencing used immunoSEQ multiplex PCR; TCRdb keeps in-frame clones, though not all of them. The sample holds tens of thousands of clones, 75% to 95% seen once. The specimen was CD4+ T cells from peripheral blood mononuclear cells, collected before pregnancy. These TCRs come from a female donor with multiple sclerosis, enrolled in a pregnancy study. Each CDR3 is given with its conserved first and last residue. A D gene is named only where the DNA matches it firmly. Where a row states a size, it is once, few, many or the class of an expanded clone; other rows omit it.

J	V	length	size	D	CDR3	DNA
TRBJ1-1	TRBV15	12	-	TRBD1	CATSRDRTEAFF	TGTGCCACCAGCAGGGACAGGACTGAAGCTTTCTTT
TRBJ1-5	TRBV2	13	-	TRBD1	CARGTGKNQPQHF	TGTGCCAGGGGGACAGGCAAAAATCAGCCCCAGCATTTT
TRBJ2-2	TRBV11-2	14	-	TRBD2	CASSLAGGAGELFF	TGTGCCAGCAGCCTAGCGGGGGGCGCCGGGGAGCTGTTTTTT
TRBJ1-2	TRBV2	13	once	-	CASRGGRGYGYTF	TGTGCCAGCCGCGGGGGGCGCGGCTATGGCTACACCTTC
TRBJ1-1	TRBV27	13	-	TRBD1	CASSHLTTGEAFF	TGTGCCAGCAGCCACCTAACGACAGGGGAGGCTTTCTTT
TRBJ2-7	TRBV18	16	-	-	CASSPPGTYRSYEQYF	TGTGCCAGCTCACCACCCGGGACATATCGCTCCTACGAGCAGTACTTC
TRBJ2-2	TRBV7-2	17	-	TRBD2	CASSFLLAGANTGELFF	TGTGCCAGCAGCTTCTTACTAGCGGGGGCGAACACCGGGGAGCTGTTTTTT
TRBJ1-4	TRBV15	15	-	TRBD1	CATSRGGQADQKLFF	TGTGCCACCAGCAGAGGAGGACAGGCCGATCAAAAACTGTTTTTT
TRBJ1-6	TRBV28	14	-	-	CASSSYVRNSPLHF	TGTGCCAGCAGCTCCTACGTTCGGAATTCACCCCTCCACTTT
TRBJ2-5	TRBV5-1	15	-	-	CASSLGQRTEETQYF	TGCGCCAGCAGCTTGGGACAGAGAACAGAAGAGACCCAGTACTTC
TRBJ1-1	TRBV21-1	15	-	-	CASSKGRQGRTEAFF	TGTGCCAGCAGCAAAGGCCGACAGGGGAGGACTGAAGCTTTCTTT
TRBJ2-5	TRBV13	15	-	-	CASSLGLPNQETQYF	TGTGCCAGCAGCTTAGGACTACCTAATCAGGAGACCCAGTACTTC
TRBJ2-3	TRBV2	14	-	TRBD2	CASRRTSGTDTQYF	TGTGCCAGCAGGAGGACTAGCGGCACAGATACGCAGTATTTT
TRBJ2-2	TRBV15	15	-	-	CATSRRGTITGELFF	TGTGCCACCAGCAGAAGGGGTACTATCACCGGGGAGCTGTTTTTT
TRBJ1-5	TRBV9	14	-	-	CASSADSGNQPQHF	TGTGCCAGCAGCGCAGACTCGGGCAATCAGCCCCAGCATTTT
TRBJ2-3	TRBV7-2	15	once	TRBD1	CASSYGQGPTDTQYF	TGTGCCAGCAGCTATGGACAGGGCCCCACAGATACGCAGTATTTT
TRBJ2-3	TRBV4-2	16	-	-	CASSQVGEVQADTQYF	TGTGCCAGCAGCCAAGTCGGGGAGGTACAAGCGGATACGCAGTATTTT
TRBJ1-1	TRBV7-2	15	-	-	CASSLDAFESTEAFF	TGTGCCAGCAGCTTAGATGCCTTCGAGAGCACTGAAGCTTTCTTT
TRBJ2-1	TRBV11-2	14	-	TRBD2	CASSLNTGGVEQFF	TGTGCCAGCAGCTTAAATACGGGAGGGGTTGAGCAGTTCTTC
TRBJ1-5	TRBV28	14	-	-	CASKETGSNQPQHF	TGTGCCAGCAAGGAGACAGGCTCGAATCAGCCCCAGCATTTT
TRBJ2-1	TRBV4-1	16	-	-	CASSQFEIPTTRGQFF	TGCGCCAGCAGCCAATTCGAGATACCCACGACAAGGGGGCAGTTCTTC
TRBJ2-7	TRBV6-6	13	-	-	CASRDSLYYEQYF	TGTGCCAGCAGGGACAGCCTATACTACGAGCAGTACTTC
TRBJ1-6	TRBV5-1	15	-	TRBD1	CASSLRQGADSPLHF	TGCGCCAGCAGCTTGCGACAGGGGGCTGATTCACCCCTCCACTTT
TRBJ2-2	TRBV5-1	18	-	TRBD2	CASSLYGSGSSNTGELFF	TGCGCCAGCAGCTTGTATGGTAGCGGGTCCTCGAACACCGGGGAGCTGTTTTTT
TRBJ1-3	TRBV14	14	-	-	CASAGSNSGNTIYF	TGTGCCAGCGCCGGGTCTAACTCTGGAAACACCATATATTTT
TRBJ2-1	TRBV19	15	-	-	CASSIVRGAANEQFF	TGTGCCAGTAGTATAGTTCGGGGGGCTGCCAATGAGCAGTTCTTC
TRBJ2-5	TRBV30	16	once	TRBD2	CAWRPSGTSLQETQYF	TGTGCCTGGAGGCCCTCCGGGACTAGCCTTCAAGAGACCCAGTACTTC
TRBJ2-5	TRBV6-5	14	-	-	CASSYAASQETQYF	TGTGCCAGCAGTTACGCCGCTAGCCAAGAGACCCAGTACTTC
TRBJ2-7	TRBV18	15	-	-	CASSLTVTSTYEQYF	TGTGCCAGCTCACTGACTGTAACCTCCACCTACGAGCAGTACTTC
TRBJ2-1	TRBV28	15	-	-	CASSFPGSTYNEQFF	TGTGCCAGCAGTTTTCCTGGGAGCACCTACAATGAGCAGTTCTTC
TRBJ2-7	TRBV19	13	-	-	CASSPKGGQQQYF	TGTGCCAGTAGTCCGAAAGGGGGTCAGCAGCAGTACTTC
TRBJ1-1	TRBV9	15	-	-	CASSPRLGVNTEAFF	TGTGCCAGCAGCCCGAGACTCGGGGTGAACACTGAAGCTTTCTTT
TRBJ1-2	TRBV30	15	once	TRBD1	CAWSTRQGPNYGYTF	TGTGCCTGGAGTACCCGACAGGGACCTAACTATGGCTACACCTTC
TRBJ2-1	TRBV27	15	-	TRBD2	CASSSVGAGSGEQFF	TGTGCCAGCAGTTCCGTTGGAGCGGGGTCTGGAGAGCAGTTCTTC
TRBJ2-1	TRBV28	16	-	TRBD1	CASSQPGQVKNNEQFF	TGTGCCAGCAGTCAACCGGGACAGGTGAAGAACAATGAGCAGTTCTTC
TRBJ1-4	TRBV6-6	16	-	-	CASSYSRGRTNEKLFF	TGTGCCAGCAGTTACTCGAGAGGGAGGACTAATGAAAAACTGTTTTTT
TRBJ1-1	TRBV9	14	-	-	CASSDQAGNTEAFF	TGTGCCAGCAGCGACCAAGCGGGGAACACTGAAGCTTTCTTT